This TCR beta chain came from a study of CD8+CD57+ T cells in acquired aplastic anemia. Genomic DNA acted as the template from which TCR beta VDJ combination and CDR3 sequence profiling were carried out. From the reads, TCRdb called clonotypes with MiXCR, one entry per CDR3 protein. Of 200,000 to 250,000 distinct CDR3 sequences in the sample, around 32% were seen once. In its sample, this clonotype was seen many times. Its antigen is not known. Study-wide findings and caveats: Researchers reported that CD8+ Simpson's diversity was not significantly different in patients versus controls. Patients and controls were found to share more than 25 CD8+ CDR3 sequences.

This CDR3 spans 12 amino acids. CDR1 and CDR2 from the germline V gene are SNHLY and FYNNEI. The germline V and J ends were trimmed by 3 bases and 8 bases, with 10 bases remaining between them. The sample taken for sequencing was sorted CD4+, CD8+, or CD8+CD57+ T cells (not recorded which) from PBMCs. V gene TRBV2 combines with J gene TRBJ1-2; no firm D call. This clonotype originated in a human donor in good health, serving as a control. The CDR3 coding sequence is TGTGCCAGCAGTGAGGAATCGAGGGGCTACACCTTC. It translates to CASSEESRGYTF.